The rows below give T cell receptor beta chains drawn from one sample of a study of blood T cells in healthy people across ages. TCRdb redid the calling of the 5' RACE reads with MiXCR, one entry per CDR3 protein. The sample has roughly 1,500,000 distinct CDR3 sequences, roughly 30% seen once. Sequencing used blood. The source is a woman in her thirties in good health. Both conserved end residues are part of each CDR3. Fields, in order: D gene, clone size, V gene, J gene, CDR3 protein. D genes are given only for firm matches. Expanded clones get a size class; other rows say once, few or many, or leave the size out.

D gene: TRBD2; clone size: -; V gene: TRBV2; J gene: TRBJ2-5; CDR3 protein: CASSEARAGAISFQEIQYF
D gene: -; clone size: -; V gene: TRBV3-1; J gene: TRBJ2-5; CDR3 protein: CASSQEWGDIFQETQYF
D gene: TRBD2; clone size: -; V gene: TRBV24-1; J gene: TRBJ2-1; CDR3 protein: CATSDLPLGAGGPGEQFF
D gene: -; clone size: -; V gene: TRBV10-2; J gene: TRBJ2-2; CDR3 protein: CASTFMVDTGELFF
D gene: TRBD2; clone size: -; V gene: TRBV10-3; J gene: TRBJ2-3; CDR3 protein: CAISARLAGTDTQYF
D gene: TRBD1; clone size: -; V gene: TRBV3-1; J gene: TRBJ1-5; CDR3 protein: CASSQGTGTDSNQPQHF
D gene: -; clone size: -; V gene: TRBV20-1; J gene: -; CDR3 protein: CSASRLASSYNEQYF
D gene: TRBD2; clone size: -; V gene: TRBV20-1; J gene: TRBJ2-5; CDR3 protein: CSARAGLAGSGSQYF
D gene: -; clone size: -; V gene: TRBV28; J gene: TRBJ1-2; CDR3 protein: CASSWEGRNYGYTF
D gene: TRBD1; clone size: -; V gene: TRBV3-1; J gene: TRBJ2-7; CDR3 protein: CASSLGQVSYEHYF
D gene: -; clone size: few; V gene: TRBV29-1; J gene: TRBJ2-3; CDR3 protein: CSVDQEALDTQYF
D gene: -; clone size: -; V gene: TRBV6-1; J gene: TRBJ1-5; CDR3 protein: CASSDGYNQPQHF
D gene: -; clone size: -; V gene: TRBV7-9; J gene: TRBJ2-1; CDR3 protein: CASSFERTYNEQFF
D gene: -; clone size: -; V gene: TRBV5-5; J gene: TRBJ1-1; CDR3 protein: CASSSDSNPTEAFF
D gene: -; clone size: -; V gene: TRBV28; J gene: TRBJ2-1; CDR3 protein: CASSQSRSPEFF
D gene: -; clone size: -; V gene: TRBV2; J gene: TRBJ2-3; CDR3 protein: CASSRRLAPDTQYF
D gene: -; clone size: -; V gene: TRBV7-2; J gene: TRBJ2-1; CDR3 protein: CASSFVQKITIEQFF
D gene: TRBD1; clone size: few; V gene: TRBV29-1; J gene: TRBJ2-3; CDR3 protein: CSTSRGPADTQYF
D gene: TRBD2; clone size: many; V gene: TRBV5-1; J gene: TRBJ2-7; CDR3 protein: CASGLAASSYEQYF
D gene: -; clone size: few; V gene: TRBV4-2; J gene: TRBJ2-5; CDR3 protein: CASSQGERGLNQETQYF
D gene: -; clone size: -; V gene: TRBV5-4; J gene: TRBJ2-1; CDR3 protein: CASSLAPDLTYNEQFF
D gene: TRBD1; clone size: -; V gene: TRBV13; J gene: TRBJ2-5; CDR3 protein: CASSKTRDRGPTQYF